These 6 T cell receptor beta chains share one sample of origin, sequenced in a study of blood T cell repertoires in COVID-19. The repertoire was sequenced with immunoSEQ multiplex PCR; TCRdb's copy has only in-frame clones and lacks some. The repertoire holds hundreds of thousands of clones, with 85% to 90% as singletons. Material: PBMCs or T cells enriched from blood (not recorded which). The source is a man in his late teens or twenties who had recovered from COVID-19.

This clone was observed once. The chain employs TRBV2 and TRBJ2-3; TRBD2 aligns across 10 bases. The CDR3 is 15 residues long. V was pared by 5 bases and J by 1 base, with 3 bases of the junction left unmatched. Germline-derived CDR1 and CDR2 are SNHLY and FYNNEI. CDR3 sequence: CASSLGLAGTDTQYF. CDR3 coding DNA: TGTGCCAGCAGTCTTGGACTAGCGGGCACAGATACGCAGTATTTT.

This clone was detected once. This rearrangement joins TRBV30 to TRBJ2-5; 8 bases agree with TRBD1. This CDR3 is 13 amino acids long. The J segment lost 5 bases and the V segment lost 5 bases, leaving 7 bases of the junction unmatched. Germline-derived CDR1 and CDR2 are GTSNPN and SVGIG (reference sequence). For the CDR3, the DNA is TGTGCCTGGTCGGACAGGGCAGTGGAGACCCAGTACTTC. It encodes CAWSDRAVETQYF.

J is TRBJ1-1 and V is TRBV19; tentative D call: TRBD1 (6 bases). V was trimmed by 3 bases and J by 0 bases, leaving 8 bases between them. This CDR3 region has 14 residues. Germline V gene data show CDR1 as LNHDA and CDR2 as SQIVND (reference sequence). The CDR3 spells CASSIQGMNTEAFF. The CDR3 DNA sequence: TGTGCCAGTAGTATTCAGGGGATGAACACTGAAGCTTTCTTT.

CDR3 in amino acids: CASSLSGGSNQPQHF. In DNA form, the CDR3 reads TGTGCCAGCAGTTTATCTGGGGGGAGCAATCAGCCCCAGCATTTT. This rearrangement joins TRBV27 to TRBJ1-5; maybe TRBD1 (5 bases). The germline V gene has CDR1 MNHEY and CDR2 SMNVEV (reference sequence). The CDR3 sequence is 15 residues long. Trimming removed 0 bases from V and 1 base from J, with 7 bases in between.

CDR3 DNA sequence: TGTGCCAGCTCAACGGGGGGCGAGCAGTACTTC. As protein: CASSTGGEQYF. The V and J genes are TRBV18 and TRBJ2-7, with TRBD2 identical over 7 bases. There are 11 residues in the CDR3. The germline V gene encodes CDR1 KGHSH and CDR2 LQKENI. V lost 5 bases to trimming and J lost 6 bases; unmatched junction nucleotides: 1.

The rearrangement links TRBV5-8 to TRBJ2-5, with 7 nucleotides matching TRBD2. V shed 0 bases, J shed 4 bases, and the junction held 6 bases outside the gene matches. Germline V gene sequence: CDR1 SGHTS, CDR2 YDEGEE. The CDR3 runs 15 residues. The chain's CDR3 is CASSLVLGGRETQYF. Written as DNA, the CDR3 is TGTGCCAGCAGCTTGGTACTCGGGGGGAGAGAGACCCAGTACTTC. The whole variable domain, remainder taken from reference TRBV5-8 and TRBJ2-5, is EAGVTQSPTHLIKTRGQQATLRCSPISGHTSVYWYQQALGLGLQFLLWYDEGEERNRGNFPPRFSGRQFPNYSSELNVNALELEDSALYLCASSLVLGGRETQYFGPGTRLLVL.